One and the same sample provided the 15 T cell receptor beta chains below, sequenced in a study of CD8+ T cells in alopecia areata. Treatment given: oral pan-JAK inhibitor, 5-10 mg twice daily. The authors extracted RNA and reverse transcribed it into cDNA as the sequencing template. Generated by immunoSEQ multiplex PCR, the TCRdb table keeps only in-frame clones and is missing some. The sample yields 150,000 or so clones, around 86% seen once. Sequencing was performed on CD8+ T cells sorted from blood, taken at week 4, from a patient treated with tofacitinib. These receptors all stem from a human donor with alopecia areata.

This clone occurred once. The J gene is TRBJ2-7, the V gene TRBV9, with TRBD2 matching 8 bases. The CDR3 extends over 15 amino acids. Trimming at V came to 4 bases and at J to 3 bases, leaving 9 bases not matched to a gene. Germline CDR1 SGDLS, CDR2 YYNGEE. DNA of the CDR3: TGTGCCAGCAGCCAGAGCGGGGGCCTTCACTACGAGCAGTACTTC. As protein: CASSQSGGLHYEQYF.

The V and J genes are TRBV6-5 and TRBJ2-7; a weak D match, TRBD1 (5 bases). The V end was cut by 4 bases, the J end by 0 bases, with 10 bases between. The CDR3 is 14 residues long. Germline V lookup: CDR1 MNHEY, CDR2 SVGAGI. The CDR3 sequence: CASSFDRFSYEQYF. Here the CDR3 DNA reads TGTGCCAGCAGTTTTGACAGATTCTCCTACGAGCAGTACTTC.

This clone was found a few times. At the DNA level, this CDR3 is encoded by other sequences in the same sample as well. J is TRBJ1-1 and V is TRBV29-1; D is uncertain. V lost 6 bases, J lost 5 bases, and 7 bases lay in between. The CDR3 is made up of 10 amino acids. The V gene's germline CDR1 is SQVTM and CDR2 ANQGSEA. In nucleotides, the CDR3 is TGCAGCGTGGTAGGAACTGAAGCTTTCTTT. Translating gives CSVVGTEAFF.

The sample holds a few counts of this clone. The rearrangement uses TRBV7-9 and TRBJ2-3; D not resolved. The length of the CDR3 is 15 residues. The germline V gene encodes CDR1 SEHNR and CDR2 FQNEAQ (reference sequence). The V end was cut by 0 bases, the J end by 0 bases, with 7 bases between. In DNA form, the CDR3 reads TGTGCCAGCAGCTTAGCAGCGAGAAGCACAGATACGCAGTATTTT. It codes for CASSLAARSTDTQYF. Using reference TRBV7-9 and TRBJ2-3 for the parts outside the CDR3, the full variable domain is DTGVSQNPRHKITKRGQNVTFRCDPISEHNRLYWYRQTLGQGPEFLTYFQNEAQLEKSRLLSDRFSAERPKGSFSTLEIQRTEQGDSAMYLCASSLAARSTDTQYFGPGTRLTVL.

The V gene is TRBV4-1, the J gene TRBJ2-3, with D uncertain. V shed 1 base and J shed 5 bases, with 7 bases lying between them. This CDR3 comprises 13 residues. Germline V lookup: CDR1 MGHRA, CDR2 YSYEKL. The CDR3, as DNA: TGCGCCAGCAGCCAAGGATATGAAGATACGCAGTATTTT. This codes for CASSQGYEDTQYF.

This CDR3 is CASAGAGAYEQYF. The CDR3 DNA sequence: TGTGCCAGCGCCGGAGCGGGGGCCTACGAGCAGTACTTC. The chain has TRBV7-9 and TRBJ2-7; 8 bases are a match to TRBD2. Trimming removed 8 bases from V and 2 bases from J; junction bases left unmatched: 5. The CDR3 consists of 13 residues. Germline V lookup: CDR1 SEHNR, CDR2 FQNEAQ (reference sequence).

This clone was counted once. The CDR3 sequence is CASSQEGWGVNTEAFF. CDR3 nucleotides: TGCGCCAGCAGCCAAGAGGGTTGGGGGGTGAACACTGAAGCTTTCTTT. V gene TRBV4-1 combines with J gene TRBJ1-1; tentative D call: TRBD1 (5 bases). CDR1 MGHRA and CDR2 YSYEKL come from the germline V gene. The CDR3 is made up of 16 amino acids. V was cut by 0 bases and J by 0 bases, with 11 bases left in between.

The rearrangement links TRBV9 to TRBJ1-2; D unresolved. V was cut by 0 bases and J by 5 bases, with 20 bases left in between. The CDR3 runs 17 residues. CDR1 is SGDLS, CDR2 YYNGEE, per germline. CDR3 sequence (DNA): TGTGCCAGCAGCGTAGATTCTACAAGGGCGGTTGAATATGGCTACACCTTC. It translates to CASSVDSTRAVEYGYTF.

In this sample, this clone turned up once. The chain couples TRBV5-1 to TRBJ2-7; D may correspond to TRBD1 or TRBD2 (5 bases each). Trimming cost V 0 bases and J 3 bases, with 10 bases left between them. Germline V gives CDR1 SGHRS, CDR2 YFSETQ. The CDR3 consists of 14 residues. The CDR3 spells CASSLEPGSYEQYF. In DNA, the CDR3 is TGCGCCAGCAGCTTGGAGCCAGGGAGCTACGAGCAGTACTTC. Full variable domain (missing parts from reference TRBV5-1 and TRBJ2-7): KAGVTQTPRYLIKTRGQQVTLSCSPISGHRSVSWYQQTPGQGLQFLFEYFSETQRNKGNFPGRFSGRQFSNSRSEMNVSTLELGDSALYLCASSLEPGSYEQYFGPGTRLTVT.

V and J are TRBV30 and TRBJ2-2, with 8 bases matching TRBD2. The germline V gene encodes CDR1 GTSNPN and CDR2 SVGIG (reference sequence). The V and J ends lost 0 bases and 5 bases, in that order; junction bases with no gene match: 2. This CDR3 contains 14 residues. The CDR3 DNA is TGTGCCTGGAGTGTACCGGGGGGGACCGGGGAGCTGTTTTTT. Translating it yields CAWSVPGGTGELFF.

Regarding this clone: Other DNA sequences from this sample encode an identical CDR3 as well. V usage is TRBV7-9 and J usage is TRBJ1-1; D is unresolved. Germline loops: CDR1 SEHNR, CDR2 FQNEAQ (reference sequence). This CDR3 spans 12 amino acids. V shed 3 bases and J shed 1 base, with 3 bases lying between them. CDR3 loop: CASSFGNTEAFF. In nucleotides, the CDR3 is TGTGCCAGCAGCTTCGGGAACACTGAAGCTTTCTTT.

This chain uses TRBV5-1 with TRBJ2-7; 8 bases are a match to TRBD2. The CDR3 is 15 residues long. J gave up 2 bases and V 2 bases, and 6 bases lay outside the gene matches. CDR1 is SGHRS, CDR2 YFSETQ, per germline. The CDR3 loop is CASSFASGPPYEQYF. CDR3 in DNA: TGCGCCAGCAGCTTTGCTAGCGGGCCCCCCTACGAGCAGTACTTC.

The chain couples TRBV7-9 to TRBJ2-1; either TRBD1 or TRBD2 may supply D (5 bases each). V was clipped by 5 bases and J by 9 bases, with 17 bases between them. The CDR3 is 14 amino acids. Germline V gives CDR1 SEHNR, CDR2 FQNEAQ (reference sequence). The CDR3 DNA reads TGTGCCAGCAGCCCAAAAGGGACCATACCTGAGCAGTTCTTC. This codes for CASSPKGTIPEQFF.

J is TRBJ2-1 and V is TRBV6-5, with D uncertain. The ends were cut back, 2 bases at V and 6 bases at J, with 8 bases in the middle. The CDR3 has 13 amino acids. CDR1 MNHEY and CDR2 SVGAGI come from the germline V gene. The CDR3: CASSYGRINEQFF. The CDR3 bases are TGTGCCAGCAGTTACGGACGGATCAATGAGCAGTTCTTC.

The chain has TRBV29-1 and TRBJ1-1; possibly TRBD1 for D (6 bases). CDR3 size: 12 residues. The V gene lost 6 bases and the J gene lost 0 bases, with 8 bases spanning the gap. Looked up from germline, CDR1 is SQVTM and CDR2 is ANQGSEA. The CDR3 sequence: CSVQGVNTEAFF. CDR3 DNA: TGCAGCGTACAGGGTGTGAACACTGAAGCTTTCTTT. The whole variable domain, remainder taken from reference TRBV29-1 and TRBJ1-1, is SAVISQKPSRDICQRGTSLTIQCQVDSQVTMMFWYRQQPGQSLTLIATANQGSEATYESGFVIDKFPISRPNLTFSTLTVSNMSPEDSSIYLCSVQGVNTEAFFGQGTRLTVV.